This T cell receptor (beta chain) was sequenced for a study of shared clonotypes between healthy human individuals. Original processing methods: Filtering differed since immunoSEQ provided only junctions, with no quality scores. The data were produced by immunoSEQ multiplex PCR, yet TCRdb's version contains in-frame clones alone and is incomplete. V and J calls and clone size follow that table, whereas D and trimming were derived from the DNA. The sample holds about a million clones, approximately 77% seen once. The germline CDR1 and CDR2 sequences are KGHSH and LQKENI. V was pared by 2 bases and J by 2 bases, with 13 bases between. The CDR3 sequence is 15 residues long.

The sample taken for sequencing was memory CD4+ T cells from PBMCs. Documented subset: CD45RA-negative fraction. The V and J genes are TRBV18 and TRBJ2-7, with D perhaps matching TRBD2 (6 bases). This clonotype was obtained from a man aged 18 to 29 in good health. Some clones in this sample may be carry-over from other donors' samples. CDR3 in amino acids: CASSPKRTTPYEQYF. DNA for the CDR3: TGTGCCAGCTCACCAAAAAGGACTACCCCCTACGAGCAGTACTTC. The variable domain in full, with the rest retrieved from reference TRBV18 and TRBJ2-7, is NAGVMQNPRHLVRRRGQEARLRCSPMKGHSHVYWYRQLPEEGLKFMVYLQKENIIDESGMPKERFSAEFPKEGPSILRIQQVVRGDSAAYFCASSPKRTTPYEQYFGPGTRLTVT.